This is a list of T cell receptor beta chains from one sample in a study of OX40 agonist ivuxolimab in advanced cancers. Only in-frame clones appear in the TCRdb table, and some are missing; sequencing was by immunoSEQ multiplex PCR. The sample has 35,000 to 40,000 clones, 85% to 90% seen once. The sequencing here drew on CD4+ or CD8+ T cells sorted from blood, taken in a trial of the OX40 agonist ivuxolimab. All receptors derive from an adult with an advanced solid tumor such as melanoma, head and neck, liver or kidney cancer. CDR3s include the opening cysteine and the closing phenylalanine or tryptophan. The D gene is left open where the match is weak. Rows give clone size only sometimes, using once, few, many, or a class for an expanded clone.

CDR3,DNA,D,V,J,size
CAISESVAFLNQPQHF,TGTGCCATCAGTGAGTCCGTAGCCTTCCTCAATCAGCCCCAGCATTTT,.,TRBV10-3,TRBJ1-5,few
CASSLIRGEAFF,TGTGCCAGCAGCTTAATTAGGGGTGAAGCTTTCTTT,.,TRBV11-2,TRBJ1-1,.
CASSIVSGGVQPQHF,TGTGCCAGTAGTATAGTGTCAGGGGGGGTTCAGCCCCAGCATTTT,TRBD1,TRBV19,TRBJ1-5,.
CASRSGNQPQHF,TGTGCCAGCAGATCCGGCAATCAGCCCCAGCATTTT,.,TRBV27,TRBJ1-5,.
CASSLVGDAEAFF,TGTGCCAGCAGCTTGGTGGGGGACGCTGAAGCTTTCTTT,.,TRBV11-2,TRBJ1-1,.
CASSPTSESGYTF,TGTGCCAGCAGCCCGACATCCGAGAGTGGCTACACCTTC,.,TRBV9,TRBJ1-2,.
CASSLVGQGSNEQFF,TGTGCCAGCAGCTTAGTAGGACAGGGGTCGAATGAGCAGTTCTTC,TRBD1,TRBV7-3,TRBJ2-1,.
CASSFPGGGETQYF,TGCGCCAGCAGCTTTCCAGGGGGCGGAGAGACCCAGTACTTC,TRBD1,TRBV5-1,TRBJ2-5,.
CASSQLARADTQYF,TGTGCCAGCAGCCAGCTAGCCCGGGCAGATACGCAGTATTTT,.,TRBV7-9,TRBJ2-3,.
CAISDGEETQYF,TGTGCCATCAGTGACGGGGAAGAGACCCAGTACTTC,.,TRBV10-3,TRBJ2-5,.
CASSPLFVSRSYGYTF,TGTGCCAGCAGCCCACTGTTCGTCAGCCGTTCCTATGGCTACACCTTC,.,TRBV5-8,TRBJ1-2,.
CASSPTVYYGYTF,TGTGCCAGCAGCCCGACAGTATACTATGGCTACACCTTC,.,TRBV6-5,TRBJ1-2,.
CSVASGFEKLFF,TGCAGCGTTGCTTCCGGGTTTGAAAAACTGTTTTTT,.,TRBV29-1,TRBJ1-4,.
CASSLVWHRVSYNEQFF,TGTGCCAGCAGCTTAGTGTGGCATCGCGTCTCCTACAATGAGCAGTTCTTC,.,TRBV7-8,TRBJ2-1,.
CASSLGGTGPPSGYGYTF,TGTGCCAGCAGCTTGGGGGGGACAGGCCCTCCGAGCGGCTATGGCTACACCTTC,TRBD1,TRBV5-4,TRBJ1-2,.
CASRTEGPYEQYF,TGTGCCAGCAGGACGGAAGGTCCCTACGAGCAGTACTTC,.,TRBV6-7,TRBJ2-7,.
CAISPSGTSGGATDTQYF,TGTGCCATCAGCCCCTCGGGGACTAGCGGGGGGGCGACAGATACGCAGTATTTT,TRBD2,TRBV10-3,TRBJ2-3,.
CASSPTGQSVNEKLFF,TGTGCCAGCAGCCCGACCGGACAGTCCGTCAATGAAAAACTGTTTTTT,.,TRBV5-5,TRBJ1-4,.
CASNVGNYGYTF,TGTGCCAGCAATGTAGGGAACTATGGCTACACCTTC,.,TRBV2,TRBJ1-2,.
CASSSPRTGELFF,TGTGCCAGCAGCTCACCGCGAACCGGGGAGCTGTTTTTT,.,TRBV11-3,TRBJ2-2,.
CASSYSWVSNEQYF,TGTGCCAGCAGTTACTCTTGGGTCTCCAACGAGCAGTACTTC,.,TRBV6-6,TRBJ2-7,.
CASSGGLAGGRGDTQYF,TGTGCCAGCAGCGGGGGACTAGCGGGAGGCCGGGGAGATACGCAGTATTTT,TRBD2,TRBV9,TRBJ2-3,.
CASSSGQGRETQYF,TGCGCCAGCAGCTCGGGACAGGGGAGGGAGACCCAGTACTTC,TRBD1,TRBV5-1,TRBJ2-5,once
CASSKIQGARGNTIYF,TGCGCCAGCAGCAAAATACAGGGGGCGCGTGGAAACACCATATATTTT,TRBD1,TRBV5-1,TRBJ1-3,.
CASSQDNSRGNTIYF,TGCGCCAGCAGCCAAGATAACTCTAGGGGAAACACCATATATTTT,.,TRBV4-1,TRBJ1-3,.
CASSLQPNSYNEQFF,TGTGCCAGCAGCTTGCAGCCCAACTCCTACAATGAGCAGTTCTTC,.,TRBV5-5,TRBJ2-1,.
CASSLQGRGETQYF,TGCGCCAGCAGCTTACAGGGTAGAGGAGAGACCCAGTACTTC,.,TRBV5-1,TRBJ2-5,.
CASSSGSRNTEAFF,TGCGCCAGCAGCTCGGGATCTCGGAACACTGAAGCTTTCTTT,.,TRBV5-1,TRBJ1-1,.
CASSLEDSSQYF,TGCGCCAGCAGCCTGGAGGACAGCTCCCAGTACTTC,.,TRBV5-1,TRBJ2-5,.
CASRKDRTNEKLFF,TGTGCCAGCAGAAAGGACAGGACTAATGAAAAACTGTTTTTT,TRBD1,TRBV11-2,TRBJ1-4,.
CASSLMGGTTEAFF,TGTGCCAGCAGCTTAATGGGAGGGACGACTGAAGCTTTCTTT,.,TRBV7-3,TRBJ1-1,.
CASSPGTSTEAFF,TGTGCCAGCTCACCCGGGACAAGCACTGAAGCTTTCTTT,.,TRBV18,TRBJ1-1,.
CASSLQGRDSPLHF,TGTGCCAGCAGCCTACAGGGAAGGGACTCACCCCTCCACTTT,.,TRBV6-1,TRBJ1-6,.
CASSQTSGKEGGELFF,TGTGCCAGCAGCCAAACTAGCGGTAAGGAGGGAGGGGAGCTGTTTTTT,TRBD2,TRBV5-4,TRBJ2-2,.
CSASLKETQYF,TGCAGTGCTAGCTTAAAGGAGACCCAGTACTTC,.,TRBV20-1,TRBJ2-5,.
CASSTRTGDVETQYF,TGTGCCAGCAGCACCAGGACAGGGGATGTGGAGACCCAGTACTTC,TRBD1,TRBV5-4,TRBJ2-5,.
CASRPTGMMEHTGELFF,TGTGCCAGCAGGCCGACAGGGATGATGGAACACACCGGGGAGCTGTTTTTT,TRBD1,TRBV7-9,TRBJ2-2,.
CASSPQGATGNQPQHF,TGTGCCAGCTCACCTCAGGGGGCTACGGGCAATCAGCCCCAGCATTTT,TRBD1,TRBV18,TRBJ1-5,.
CSARLDGFSGNTIYF,TGCAGCGCGCGCCTGGACGGGTTCTCTGGAAACACCATATATTTT,.,TRBV29-1,TRBJ1-3,few
CAWSPPVPNTEAFF,TGTGCCTGGAGCCCTCCGGTACCGAACACTGAAGCTTTCTTT,.,TRBV30,TRBJ1-1,.
CASSLGWDREGYEQYF,TGCGCCAGCAGCCTGGGATGGGACAGGGAGGGGTACGAGCAGTACTTC,TRBD1,TRBV5-1,TRBJ2-7,.
CASSPITSFDIYEQYF,TGTGCCAGCTCACCAATCACTAGTTTTGACATATACGAGCAGTACTTC,.,TRBV18,TRBJ2-7,.
CASSPVGEMNYEQYF,TGCGCCAGCAGCCCAGTGGGGGAAATGAATTACGAGCAGTACTTC,.,TRBV5-1,TRBJ2-7,once
CASDRGTAELFF,TGTGCCAGCGACAGGGGAACCGCGGAGCTGTTTTTT,TRBD1,TRBV19,TRBJ2-2,once